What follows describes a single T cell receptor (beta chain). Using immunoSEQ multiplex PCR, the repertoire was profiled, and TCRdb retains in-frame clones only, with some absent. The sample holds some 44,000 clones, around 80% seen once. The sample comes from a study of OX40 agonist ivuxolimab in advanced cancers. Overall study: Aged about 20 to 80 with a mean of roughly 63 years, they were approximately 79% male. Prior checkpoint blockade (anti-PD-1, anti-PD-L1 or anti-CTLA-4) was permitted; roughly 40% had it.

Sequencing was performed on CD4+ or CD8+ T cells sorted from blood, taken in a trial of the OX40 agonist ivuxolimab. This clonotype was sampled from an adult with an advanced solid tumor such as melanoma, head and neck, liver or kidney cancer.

Here the CDR3 reads CASSQGRTWTQYF. The CDR3, as DNA: TGCGCCAGCAGCCAGGGTAGGACCTGGACGCAGTATTTT. V gene TRBV5-1 combines with J gene TRBJ2-3, with a weak D call TRBD1 (5 bases). Between the trimmed V and J ends, which lost 4 bases and 9 bases, there was a span of 15 bases. Germline CDR1 reads SGHRS; CDR2 reads YFSETQ. The CDR3 covers 13 residues.